This TCR beta chain was recorded in a study of spatial heterogeneity in lung cancer. Each CDR3 protein is one row after TCRdb ran MiXCR on the 5' RACE reads. Among just over 70,000 distinct CDR3 sequences, less than 9.5% were seen once, and the ten largest hold 1.5% to 2%. This clonotype has a count of ten or more. Time point indicated: blood at routine non-recurrence follow-up after resection. CDR1 is SGHRS and CDR2 is YFSETQ in the germline V gene. Trimming stripped 0 bases from V and 5 bases from J, with 11 bases between. This CDR3 comprises 14 residues. The chain combines TRBV5-1 with TRBJ2-5, with D possibly being TRBD1 (5 bases). The sequence derives from a female donor with early-stage non-small cell lung cancer. Here the sequenced sample was PBMCs, taken at follow-up. CDR3 sequence: CASSLEGQGETQYF. The CDR3 DNA follows: TGCGCCAGCAGCTTGGAGGGTCAGGGCGAGACCCAGTACTTC.